The T cell receptor (beta chain) described here comes from a study of CD8 T cells in Susac syndrome. With 3 bases removed from V and 7 bases from J, the gap between germline ends came to 9 bases. The V gene's germline CDR1 is MNHEY and CDR2 SVGAGI. This CDR3 is built from 13 residues. TEMRA cells were FACS-enriched, and CD8+ and CD4+ T cells were isolated negatively. RNA was extracted with the RNeasy kit, and a quantity of about 0.45 to 1 ug was reverse transcribed using random hexamers. One entry per CDR3 protein results from TCRdb running MiXCR on the immunoSEQ multiplex PCR reads. The sample gives about 430,000 distinct CDR3 sequences, more than 70% of which show up once; under 0.15% is in the top ten.

J is TRBJ2-2 and V is TRBV6-5; D call uncertain. This TCR was recovered from a human donor with multiple sclerosis. The sample taken for sequencing was CD8+ T cells from PBMCs. The CDR3, as DNA: TGTGCCAGCAGTTATATCGTACACGGGGAGCTGTTTTTT. Protein: CASSYIVHGELFF.